What follows are 28 T cell receptor beta chains derived from one specimen sequenced in a study of cytomegalovirus exposure and HLA in healthy donors. It was with 60 Vbeta and 13 Jbeta primers that the PCR ran. Assay: immunoSEQ multiplex PCR; the TCRdb copy retains only in-frame clones and omits some. The table records more than 35,000 clones, about 53% of them present only once. The sample taken for sequencing was PBMCs. The receptors derive from a woman between 40 and 55 years old in good health and CMV-seropositive.

The chain combines TRBV6-5 with TRBJ2-1; D not certain. V was cut by 2 bases and J by 7 bases, with 9 bases left in between. This CDR3 comprises 13 residues. Germline lookup yields CDR1 MNHEY and CDR2 SVGAGI. In DNA, the CDR3 is TGTGCCAGCAGTTACCTAAGCGAGAATGAGCAGTTCTTC. Translating it yields CASSYLSENEQFF.

This clone was counted only a few times. The chain couples TRBV4-2 to TRBJ2-3; possible D gene TRBD2, 6 bases. Germline CDR1 LGHNA, CDR2 YNFKEQ. The germline V and J ends were trimmed by 6 bases and 3 bases, with 16 bases remaining between them. The CDR3 loop spans 15 amino acids. CDR3 coding DNA: TGTGCCAGCAGTCGGGGCGGGGAGTTAACAGATACGCAGTATTTT. Its protein product is CASSRGGELTDTQYF.

The chain uses TRBV30 and TRBJ2-1; D remains ambiguous. The CDR3 is 12 amino acids. Germline values: CDR1 GTSNPN, CDR2 SVGIG (reference sequence). V was pared by 0 bases and J by 9 bases, with 9 bases between. CDR3: CAWSVGLLEQFF. CDR3 nucleotides: TGTGCCTGGAGTGTCGGTCTCCTTGAGCAGTTCTTC.

In this sample, this clone turned up a few times. The V and J genes are TRBV15 and TRBJ2-1, with TRBD2 matching over 11 bases. J lost 2 bases, V lost 9 bases, and 3 bases had no gene match. This CDR3 is built from 14 residues. Germline V gene sequence: CDR1 LNHNV, CDR2 YYDKDF (reference sequence). CDR3 in amino acids: CATSSGGTYNEQFF. DNA for the CDR3: TGTGCCACTTCTAGCGGGGGGACCTACAATGAGCAGTTCTTC.

This sequence joins TRBV30 and TRBJ2-3, with TRBD2 matching over 8 bases. The CDR3 has 16 amino acids. CDR1 is GTSNPN and CDR2 is SVGIG in the germline V gene (reference sequence). J was trimmed by 2 bases and V by 0 bases; bases with no gene match: 7. The CDR3: CAWSVSPAGVTDTQYF. Written as DNA, the CDR3 is TGTGCCTGGAGTGTAAGCCCAGCGGGGGTCACAGATACGCAGTATTTT. The full variable domain, in which reference TRBV30 and TRBJ2-3 provide the parts outside the CDR3, is SQTIHQWPATLVQPVGSPLSLECTVEGTSNPNLYWYRQAAGRGLQLLFYSVGIGQISSEVPQNLSASRPQDRQFILSSKKLLLSDSGFYLCAWSVSPAGVTDTQYFGPGTRLTVL.

Note on this clone: It is unclear where the CDR3 begins or ends on the DNA, so no DNA is shown, and the CDR3 is as TCRdb lists it. The gene calls are TRBV6-5 and TRBJ2-5; the table's D call, TRBD2, has no DNA check behind it. The CDR3 has 13 residues if both end residues are counted. Germline CDR1 MNHEY, CDR2 SVGAGI. CDR3 in amino acids: CASSILGGETQYF.

The gene calls are TRBV10-2 and TRBJ2-1; 9 bases are shared with TRBD2. V lost 8 bases and J lost 0; bases outside the gene matches: 8. From germline, CDR1 is WSHSY and CDR2 SAAADI. The CDR3 spans 16 residues. CDR3 bases: TGCGCCAGCGCCAGGACTAGCGCCGTCTCCTACAATGAGCAGTTCTTC. It codes for CASARTSAVSYNEQFF.

The chain couples TRBV19 to TRBJ1-4; D uncertain. This CDR3 is built from 15 residues. Trimming removed 5 bases from V and 6 bases from J, with 16 bases in between. Germline V gene lookup returns CDR1 LNHDA and CDR2 SQIVND (reference sequence). The CDR3: CASSPGATSYEKLFF. The CDR3 nucleotides are TGTGCCAGTAGTCCGGGAGCCACAAGTTATGAAAAACTGTTTTTT.

The chain carries TRBV7-8 and TRBJ1-6; 7 bases match TRBD1. Germline lookup yields CDR1 SGHVS and CDR2 FQNEAQ. V lost 6 bases to trimming and J lost 6 bases; unmatched junction nucleotides: 14. The CDR3 consists of 17 residues. The CDR3 DNA sequence: TGTGCCAGCAGTCCTACAGGGGTCCCTTATGGTAATTCACCCCTCCACTTT. This gives the protein CASSPTGVPYGNSPLHF.

The chain joins TRBV7-9 to TRBJ2-7; D may be TRBD2 (5 bases). CDR1 is SEHNR, CDR2 FQNEAQ, per germline (reference sequence). The CDR3 has 15 amino acids. The V end lost 5 bases, the J end lost 0 bases, and 14 bases lay between the germline ends. The CDR3 region has the DNA TGTGCCAGCAGCGAAAGAACCGGGATCTCCTACGAGCAGTACTTC. Translating gives CASSERTGISYEQYF.

The chain recombines TRBV25-1 with TRBJ1-2; 7 nucleotides match TRBD1. Germline-derived CDR1 and CDR2 are MGHDK and SYGVNS. This CDR3 has 13 residues. J gave up 4 bases and V 3 bases, and 2 bases lay outside the gene matches. The CDR3 DNA reads as TGTGCCAGCAGTGATCCAGGGGGCTATGGCTACACCTTC. It translates to CASSDPGGYGYTF.

By sample fraction, this clone is medium-sized. The rearrangement uses TRBV5-1 and TRBJ1-5, with 7 bases identical to TRBD1. With 2 bases clipped from V and 4 bases from J, the junction kept 6 bases outside the gene matches. The CDR3 is made up of 15 amino acids. From germline, CDR1 is SGHRS and CDR2 YFSETQ. The CDR3 spells CASSLSGTENQPQHF. The CDR3 DNA follows: TGCGCCAGCAGCTTATCCGGGACAGAGAATCAGCCCCAGCATTTT.

The rearrangement joins TRBV21-1 to TRBJ1-1; TRBD1, the table's D call, was not compared with the DNA. TRBV21-1 is an annotated pseudogene. The CDR3 contains 18 residues. The CDR3 loop reads CASSTRGQGARVNTEAFF. The CDR3 bases are TGTGCCAGCAGCACGAGGGGACAGGGGGCTAGGGTGAACACTGAAGCTTTCTTT.

This clone turned up a few times. The chain carries TRBV7-8 and TRBJ1-6, with a weak D call TRBD1 (5 bases). In germline, CDR1 is SGHVS, CDR2 FQNEAQ. This CDR3 is built from 14 residues. Deletions cut 1 base from V and 15 bases from J, with 16 bases between. The DNA of the CDR3 is TGTGCCAGCAGCTTAGTACCCGGGGGGGAGGTCCTCCACTTT. Translated: CASSLVPGGEVLHF.

The chain joins TRBV16 to TRBJ1-2; TRBD1 matches 7 bases. The CDR3 sequence is 16 residues long. After removal of 0 bases from V and 0 bases from J, the junction contained 4 bases not matched to a gene. Germline V gene lookup returns CDR1 KGHSY and CDR2 FQNENV. CDR3: CASSQSNRGTNYGYTF. The DNA of the CDR3 is TGTGCCAGCAGCCAATCGAACAGGGGAACTAACTATGGCTACACCTTC.

The chain is built from TRBV6-5 and TRBJ1-6, with 7 bases fitting TRBD1. Germline V gene data show CDR1 as MNHEY and CDR2 as SVGAGI. CDR3 length: 14 amino acids. V was pared by 2 bases and J by 9 bases, with 4 bases of the junction left unmatched. CDR3 coding DNA: TGTGCCAGCAGTTACCGGACAGGCGCTTCACCCCTCCACTTT. Amino acid sequence: CASSYRTGASPLHF.

This clone was observed a handful of times. The gene calls are TRBV30 and TRBJ1-1, with D possibly matching TRBD1 (6 bases). Trimming left V 0 bases short and J 6 bases short, with 11 bases between. The CDR3 extends over 13 amino acids. Germline assignment: CDR1 GTSNPN and CDR2 SVGIG (reference sequence). CDR3 DNA sequence: TGTGCCTGGAGTGTATGGGCAGGGGCTGAAGCTTTCTTT. It specifies CAWSVWAGAEAFF.

Turning to this clone: Other DNA sequences from this sample encode an identical CDR3 as well. The V and J genes are TRBV4-1 and TRBJ1-2; the match to TRBD1 covers 7 bases. The CDR3 has 13 amino acids. Germline CDR1 is MGHRA and CDR2 is YSYEKL. The trim removed 3 bases at V and 8 bases at J, leaving 6 bases unmatched. In nucleotides, the CDR3 is TGCGCCAGCAGCCAGGGGCAGGGGGACGGCTACACCTTC. Its translation: CASSQGQGDGYTF.

This clone was picked up a small number of times. This chain connects TRBV6-5 to TRBJ1-2; TRBD1 might be the D (6 bases). The CDR3 sequence is 14 residues long. Germline V gene data show CDR1 as MNHEY and CDR2 as SVGAGI. V was cut by 2 bases and J by 2 bases, with 9 bases left in between. In nucleotides, the CDR3 is TGTGCCAGCAGTTACGACAGGAAGAACTATGGCTACACCTTC. Protein: CASSYDRKNYGYTF.

The CDR3 here is CAWSGGLQETQYF. For the CDR3, the DNA is TGTGCCTGGAGCGGCGGTCTCCAAGAGACCCAGTACTTC. The J gene is TRBJ2-5, the V gene TRBV30; D not resolved. The V and J ends lost 3 bases and 1 base respectively, with 9 bases between them. The CDR3 runs 13 residues. Germline lookup yields CDR1 GTSNPN and CDR2 SVGIG (reference sequence).

The chain employs TRBV4-2 and TRBJ2-3; 9 bases match TRBD2. With 4 bases clipped from V and 0 bases from J, the junction kept 5 bases outside the gene matches. The germline CDR1 and CDR2 sequences are LGHNA and YNFKEQ. The CDR3 runs to 16 residues. CDR3 region: CASSLGTSPSTDTQYF. The CDR3 DNA is TGTGCCAGCAGCCTGGGGACTAGCCCTAGCACAGATACGCAGTATTTT.

The chain uses TRBV2 and TRBJ1-3, with TRBD1 matching 8 bases. V lost 7 bases to trimming and J lost 4 bases; unmatched junction nucleotides: 12. Germline CDR1 reads SNHLY; CDR2 reads FYNNEI. The CDR3 extends over 16 amino acids. The CDR3, as DNA: TGTGCCAGCACTCTACAGGGGGATCTGGGAGGAAACACCATATATTTT. As protein: CASTLQGDLGGNTIYF.

For the CDR3, the DNA is TGTGCCAGCAGCCCCCCCGGGACAGGTAATTCACCCCTCCACTTT. Translation gives CASSPPGTGNSPLHF. The chain has TRBV9 and TRBJ1-6, with 8 bases matching TRBD1. The CDR3 contains 15 residues. CDR1 and CDR2 (germline): SGDLS, YYNGEE. V was pared by 4 bases and J by 6 bases, with 6 bases of the junction left unmatched.

The chain uses TRBV7-9 and TRBJ2-2; TRBD2 is a possible D gene (5 bases). The CDR3 extends over 12 amino acids. Germline CDR1 and CDR2: SEHNR and FQNEAQ (reference sequence). Trimming shortened V by 2 bases and J by 11 bases, and 9 bases separated the two germline ends. The CDR3 here is CASSLSRGELFF. As DNA, the CDR3 is TGTGCCAGCAGCTTAAGCCGGGGAGAGCTGTTTTTT. Full variable domain (missing parts from reference TRBV7-9 and TRBJ2-2): DTGVSQNPRHKITKRGQNVTFRCDPISEHNRLYWYRQTLGQGPEFLTYFQNEAQLEKSRLLSDRFSAERPKGSFSTLEIQRTEQGDSAMYLCASSLSRGELFFGEGSRLTVL.

The chain joins TRBV6-4 to TRBJ2-2; D perhaps matches TRBD1 (6 bases). Per the germline V gene, CDR1 is MRHNA and CDR2 is SNTAGT. This CDR3 is built from 14 residues. The V end was cut by 2 bases, the J end by 8 bases, with 12 bases between. The CDR3 region is CASSDTPGAGELFF. As DNA, the CDR3 is TGTGCCAGCAGTGACACCCCAGGGGCAGGGGAGCTGTTTTTT.

The genes are TRBV2 and TRBJ2-1; TRBD1 might be the D (6 bases). The CDR3 has 15 amino acids. With 7 bases removed from V and 3 bases from J, the gap between germline ends came to 16 bases. Germline CDR1 and CDR2: SNHLY and FYNNEI. CDR3 sequence reads: CASTEKRGIYNEQFF. CDR3 nucleotide sequence: TGTGCCAGCACCGAAAAGAGGGGGATCTACAATGAGCAGTTCTTC.

This clone was observed a few times. The V and J genes are TRBV4-2 and TRBJ2-5, with 8 bases lining up with TRBD1. In germline, CDR1 is LGHNA, CDR2 YNFKEQ. V was clipped by 1 base and J by 5 bases; unmatched bases: 3. This CDR3 comprises 14 residues. Here the CDR3 DNA reads TGTGCCAGCAGCCAAGCGGGACAGGAGGAGACCCAGTACTTC. It is translated as CASSQAGQEETQYF.

The chain joins TRBV12-5 to TRBJ2-1; possibly TRBD1 for D (5 bases). The CDR3 has 16 amino acids. Trimming took 0 bases from V and 6 from J, leaving 15 bases between them. Germline-derived CDR1 and CDR2 are LGHNT and FRNRAP. CDR3 region: CASGLVLGPPPNEQFF. For the CDR3, the DNA is TGTGCTAGTGGTTTGGTACTGGGGCCGCCCCCCAATGAGCAGTTCTTC.